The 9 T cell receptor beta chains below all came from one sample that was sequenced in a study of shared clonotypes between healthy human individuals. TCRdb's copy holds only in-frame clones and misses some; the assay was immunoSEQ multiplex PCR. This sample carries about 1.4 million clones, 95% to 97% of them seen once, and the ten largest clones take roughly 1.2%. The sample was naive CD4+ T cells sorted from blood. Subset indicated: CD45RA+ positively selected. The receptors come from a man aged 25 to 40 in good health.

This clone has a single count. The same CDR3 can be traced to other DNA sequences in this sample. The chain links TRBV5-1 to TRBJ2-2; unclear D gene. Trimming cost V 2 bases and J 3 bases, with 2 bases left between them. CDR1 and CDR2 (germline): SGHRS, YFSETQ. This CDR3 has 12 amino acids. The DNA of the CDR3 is TGCGCCAGCAGCTTAGACACCGGGGAGCTGTTTTTT. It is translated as CASSLDTGELFF.

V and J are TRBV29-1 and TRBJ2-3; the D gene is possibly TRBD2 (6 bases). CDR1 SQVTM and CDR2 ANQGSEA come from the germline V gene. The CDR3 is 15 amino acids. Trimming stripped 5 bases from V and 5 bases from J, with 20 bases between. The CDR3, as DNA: TGCAGCGTTAAACGTGGGGGGAGTAGCGTAGATACGCAGTATTTT. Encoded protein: CSVKRGGSSVDTQYF.

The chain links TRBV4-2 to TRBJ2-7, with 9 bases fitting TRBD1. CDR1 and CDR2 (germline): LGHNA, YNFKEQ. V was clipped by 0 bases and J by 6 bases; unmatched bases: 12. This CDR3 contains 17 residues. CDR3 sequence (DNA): TGTGCCAGCAGCCAAGAACCAACAGGGGGCGGAACGGCCGAGCAGTACTTC. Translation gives CASSQEPTGGGTAEQYF.

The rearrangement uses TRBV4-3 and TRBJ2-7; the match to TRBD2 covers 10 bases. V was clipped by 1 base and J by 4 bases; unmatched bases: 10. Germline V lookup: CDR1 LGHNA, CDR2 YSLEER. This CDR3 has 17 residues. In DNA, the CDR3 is TGCGCCAGCAGCCAAGTGTCAGGAGCGGGAGGGGCATACGAGCAGTACTTC. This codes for CASSQVSGAGGAYEQYF.

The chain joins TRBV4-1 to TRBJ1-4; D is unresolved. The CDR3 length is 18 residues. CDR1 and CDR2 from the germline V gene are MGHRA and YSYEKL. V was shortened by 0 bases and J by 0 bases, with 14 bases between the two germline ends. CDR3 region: CASSQDPLTLTTNEKLFF. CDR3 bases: TGCGCCAGCAGCCAAGATCCCCTAACGCTTACAACTAATGAAAAACTGTTTTTT.

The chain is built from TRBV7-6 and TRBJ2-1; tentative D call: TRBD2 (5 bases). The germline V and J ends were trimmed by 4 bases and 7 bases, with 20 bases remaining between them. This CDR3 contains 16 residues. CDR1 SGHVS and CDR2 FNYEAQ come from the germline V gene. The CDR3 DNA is TGTGCCAGCAGCTGGCCCCGGGATAGCGAAAAAAATGAGCAGTTCTTC. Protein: CASSWPRDSEKNEQFF.

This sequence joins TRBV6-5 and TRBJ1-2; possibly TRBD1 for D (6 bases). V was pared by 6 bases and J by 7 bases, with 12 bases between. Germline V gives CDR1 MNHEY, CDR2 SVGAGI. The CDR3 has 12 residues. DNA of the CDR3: TGTGCCAGCAGCAACACAGGGTTTGGCTACACCTTC. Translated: CASSNTGFGYTF.

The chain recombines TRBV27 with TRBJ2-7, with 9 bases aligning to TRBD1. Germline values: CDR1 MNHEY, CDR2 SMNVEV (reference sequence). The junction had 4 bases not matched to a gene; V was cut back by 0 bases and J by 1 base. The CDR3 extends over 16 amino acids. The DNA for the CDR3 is TGTGCCAGCAGTTTATCCACAGGGGGCTTTTCCTACGAGCAGTACTTC. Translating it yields CASSLSTGGFSYEQYF.

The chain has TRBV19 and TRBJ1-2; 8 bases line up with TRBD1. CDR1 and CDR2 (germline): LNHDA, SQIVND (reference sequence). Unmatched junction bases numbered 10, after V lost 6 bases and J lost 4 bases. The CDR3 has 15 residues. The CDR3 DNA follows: TGTGCCAGTAGCCCGCAGGGGGCTGGGGGCTATGGCTACACCTTC. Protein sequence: CASSPQGAGGYGYTF. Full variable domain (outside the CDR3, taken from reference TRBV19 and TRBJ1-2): DGGITQSPKYLFRKEGQNVTLSCEQNLNHDAMYWYRQDPGQGLRLIYYSQIVNDFQKGDIAEGYSVSREKKESFPLTVTSAQKNPTAFYLCASSPQGAGGYGYTFGSGTRLTVV.